This T cell receptor (beta chain) was documented in a study of blood T cell repertoires in COVID-19. Study as a whole: Researchers got acute and convalescent COVID-19 samples from the United States, Italy and Spain.

Recruits, aged roughly 18 to 90 years, lived in approximately 26 US areas. Donors of Cohort 3 who recovered were those that had two negative PCRs, clearance, or symptom resolution. Germline CDR1 reads SGHTA; CDR2 reads FQGTGA. CDR3 length: 15 residues. Trimming removed 4 bases from V and 6 bases from J; junction bases left unmatched: 8. As handled by the study authors: Reference gene primer amplification gave estimated nucleated cell counts. The assay was immunoSEQ multiplex PCR, and TCRdb's table has in-frame clones only and misses some. V and J calls plus clone size are reproduced from that table; the DNA served to infer D and trimming. The sample lists about 220,000 clones; over 80% were seen once.

The chain joins TRBV7-3 to TRBJ2-1; 8 positions agree with TRBD1. The specimen sequenced was PBMCs or T cells enriched from blood (not recorded which). The sequence was collected from a middle-aged woman who had recovered from COVID-19. CDR3 amino acids: CASSSGQGLANEQFF. The CDR3 DNA is TGTGCCAGCAGCTCTGGACAGGGTCTAGCCAATGAGCAGTTCTTC.